These 12 T cell receptor beta chains share one sample of origin, sequenced in a study of CXCR3-negative and CXCR3-positive naive CD8 T cells. UMI-labeled TRB cDNA libraries were prepared by 5' RACE. TCRdb re-called the 5' RACE reads and catalogs CDR3 proteins one per entry, DNA excluded. Recorded here are more than 50,000 distinct CDR3 sequences; the top ten clones represent approximately 0.45%. Source material: naive CXCR3- CD8+ T cells from blood. As for subset: CD45RO-CCR7+CD27+CD95- naive CD8+ T cells lacking CXCR3 (TNR3-). The receptor set was obtained from a human donor in good health. Some clones in this sample may be carry-over from other donors' samples.

V is TRBV19 and J is TRBJ2-1; with no DNA, the TCRdb D assignment of TRBD1 cannot be verified. The CDR3 consists of 14 residues. Germline V gene sequence: CDR1 LNHDA, CDR2 SQIVND (reference sequence). CDR3 region: CASSTSGTVDEQFF.

V gene TRBV10-3 combines with J gene TRBJ2-3; lacking DNA, the TRBD2 call made by TCRdb goes unchecked. CDR1 and CDR2 from the germline V gene are ENHRY and SYGVKD. This CDR3 contains 14 residues. CDR3 amino acids: CAIGGSGSTDTQYF.

The rearrangement joins TRBV6-2 or TRBV6-3 to TRBJ2-7; TCRdb reports TRBD1, a call that lacks DNA to check it against. CDR1 and CDR2 (germline): MNHEY, SVGEGT. This CDR3 is built from 13 residues. The CDR3 sequence: CASSYHRGYEQYF.

The chain links TRBV7-9 to TRBJ1-2; TCRdb's D call, TRBD1, is unchecked because there is no DNA. The CDR3 extends over 16 amino acids. The V gene's germline CDR1 is SEHNR and CDR2 FQNEAQ (reference sequence). Here the CDR3 reads CASSLSETQAYYGYTF.

The chain uses TRBV3-1 and TRBJ1-5; with no DNA, the TCRdb D assignment of TRBD1 cannot be verified. CDR1 and CDR2 (germline): LGHDT, YNNKEL (reference sequence). The CDR3 has 14 amino acids. CDR3 in amino acids: CASSQGTANQPQHF.

The chain combines TRBV5-5 with TRBJ2-1; TCRdb lists TRBD1, though no DNA is available to test this call. The CDR3 loop spans 12 amino acids. Germline lookup yields CDR1 SGHKS and CDR2 YYEKEE (reference sequence). CDR3 sequence: CASSHRTDEQFF. The variable domain in full, completed from reference TRBV5-5 and TRBJ2-1, reads DAGVTQSPTHLIKTRGQQVTLRCSPISGHKSVSWYQQVLGQGPQFIFQYYEKEERGRGNFPDRFSARQFPNYSSELNVNALLLGDSALYLCASSHRTDEQFFGPGTRLTVL.

The chain has TRBV29-1 and TRBJ2-2; TCRdb's D call, TRBD2, is unchecked because there is no DNA. This CDR3 spans 14 amino acids. Germline V lookup: CDR1 SQVTM, CDR2 ANQGSEA. CDR3 protein: CSAGWRGDTGELFF.

The chain uses TRBV21-1 and TRBJ2-7; TCRdb gives TRBD1 as the D gene, but with no DNA this cannot be confirmed. TRBV21-1 is listed as a pseudogene. This CDR3 spans 15 amino acids. The CDR3 here is CASHYRPGDSYEQYF.

The chain recombines TRBV29-1 with TRBJ2-7; TCRdb gives TRBD1 as the D gene, but with no DNA this cannot be confirmed. This CDR3 comprises 14 residues. In germline, CDR1 is SQVTM, CDR2 ANQGSEA. The CDR3 protein is CSVDVIEQGYEQYF.

This sequence joins TRBV12-3 or TRBV12-4 and TRBJ2-2; TCRdb reports TRBD2, a call that lacks DNA to check it against. The CDR3 contains 13 residues. The CDR3 region is CASTPPGTGELFF.

CDR3 residues: CSAGVPGLAGVYEQYF. The V gene is TRBV20-1, the J gene TRBJ2-7; TCRdb reports TRBD2, a call that lacks DNA to check it against. The germline V gene encodes CDR1 DFQATT and CDR2 SNEGSKA (reference sequence). The CDR3 runs 16 residues.

The chain is built from TRBV12-3 or TRBV12-4 and TRBJ2-1; TCRdb returns TRBD1, unconfirmable since there is no DNA. CDR3 length equals 13 residues. The CDR3 here is CASTWTGGNEQFF.